This paragraph covers one TCR beta chain sequence. The record originates from a study of blood T cell repertoires in COVID-19. Study-wide context: T cells, B-cell-depleted T cells, or PBMCs provided the cDNA or gDNA that served as material.

The CDR3 loop spans 12 amino acids. CDR1 and CDR2 from the germline V gene are GTSNPN and SVGIG (reference sequence). V lost 0 bases, J lost 7 bases, and 9 bases lay in between. In the original analysis: Amplification with reference gene primers provided the estimates of nucleated cell counts. Assay used: immunoSEQ multiplex PCR; TCRdb lists only in-frame clones, some missing. V, J and clone size derive from that table, while D and trimming were established from the DNA sequence. The sample has more than 90,000 clones, 80% to 85% seen once. This sequence was found in a woman in her seventies with acute or convalescent COVID-19. This chain joins TRBV30 and TRBJ1-2, with D unresolved. The sequenced sample consisted of peripheral blood. The chain's CDR3 is CAWSVGVFGYTF. In DNA form, the CDR3 reads TGTGCCTGGAGTGTAGGAGTATTTGGCTACACCTTC. Supplemented by reference TRBV30 and TRBJ1-2, the full variable domain reads SQTIHQWPATLVQPVGSPLSLECTVEGTSNPNLYWYRQAAGRGLQLLFYSVGIGQISSEVPQNLSASRPQDRQFILSSKKLLLSDSGFYLCAWSVGVFGYTFGSGTRLTVV.